This TCR beta chain stems from a study of blood T cell repertoires in COVID-19. Measured with immunoSEQ multiplex PCR; TCRdb has only the in-frame clones, and not every one. The sample holds 65,000 to 85,000 clones, around 86% seen once. Specimen: peripheral blood. The receptor was derived from a woman between 18 and 29 years old with acute or convalescent COVID-19.

In nucleotides, the CDR3 is TGTGCCAGCAGCTTCACATCCACAGGGGGCGCACACTATGGCTACACCTTC. Its protein product is CASSFTSTGGAHYGYTF. The gene calls are TRBV7-2 and TRBJ1-2, with 9 bases aligning to TRBD1. Germline lookup yields CDR1 SGHTA and CDR2 FQGNSA. The length of the CDR3 is 17 residues. Losses at the gene ends were 3 bases for V and 3 bases for J; bases not matched to a gene: 11. Using reference TRBV7-2 and TRBJ1-2 for the parts outside the CDR3, the full variable domain is GAGVSQSPSNKVTEKGKDVELRCDPISGHTALYWYRQSLGQGLEFLIYFQGNSAPDKSGLPSDRFSAERTGGSVSTLTIQRTQQEDSAVYLCASSFTSTGGAHYGYTFGSGTRLTVV.